These 32 T cell receptor beta chains share one sample of origin, sequenced in a study of OX40 agonist ivuxolimab in advanced cancers. Profiled with immunoSEQ multiplex PCR; TCRdb holds only in-frame clones, not every one. Among tens of thousands of clones listed, roughly 84% were seen once. The sample here was CD4+ or CD8+ T cells sorted from blood, taken in a trial of the OX40 agonist ivuxolimab. The receptors originated from an adult with an advanced solid tumor such as melanoma, head and neck, liver or kidney cancer.

This chain joins TRBV7-3 and TRBJ2-2; perhaps D is TRBD1 or TRBD2 (5 bases each). Between the trimmed V and J ends, which lost 3 bases and 3 bases, there was a span of 14 bases. This CDR3 spans 16 amino acids. Germline-derived CDR1 and CDR2 are SGHTA and FQGTGA. CDR3 bases: TGTGCCAGCAGCTTGGGACCCCTTGGCGACACCGGGGAGCTGTTTTTT. Its translation is CASSLGPLGDTGELFF.

The rearrangement joins TRBV5-1 to TRBJ2-1; 11 positions match TRBD2. Germline trimming cut 0 bases from V and 0 bases from J; bases unmatched to any gene: 8. Germline CDR1 and CDR2: SGHRS and YFSETQ. This CDR3 region has 19 residues. The CDR3 DNA reads TGCGCCAGCAGCTTGGTTCCTAGCGGGAGGCAAGGCTCCTACAATGAGCAGTTCTTC. It yields the protein CASSLVPSGRQGSYNEQFF.

This clone showed up just a few times. The J gene is TRBJ2-5, the V gene TRBV9; 9 nucleotides line up with TRBD2. CDR3 length equals 17 residues. The germline V gene encodes CDR1 SGDLS and CDR2 YYNGEE. V gave up 3 bases and J gave up 2 bases; unmatched junction bases: 11. The CDR3 reads CASSASQGLAGQETQYF. The CDR3 coding sequence is TGTGCCAGCAGCGCCTCACAGGGGCTAGCGGGGCAAGAGACCCAGTACTTC.

CDR3 nucleotides: TGTGCCAGCAGCTTGGACAGGGGTAATTCACCCCTCCACTTT. This codes for CASSLDRGNSPLHF. The chain employs TRBV5-4 and TRBJ1-6, with 7 bases identical to TRBD1. Trimming removed 0 bases from V and 6 bases from J; junction bases left unmatched: 0. This CDR3 comprises 14 residues. Germline V gives CDR1 SGHNT, CDR2 YYREEE (reference sequence).

The gene calls are TRBV18 and TRBJ2-1; 7 bases are a match to TRBD1. The trim removed 1 base at V and 6 bases at J, leaving 3 bases unmatched. The CDR3 consists of 14 residues. CDR1 is KGHSH, CDR2 LQKENI, per germline. As DNA, the CDR3 is TGTGCCAGCTCACCACAGGGGGCCTCCAATGAGCAGTTCTTC. Residues: CASSPQGASNEQFF.

DNA of the CDR3: TGTGCCTGGAGTATTACAGCTAGCAATCAGCCCCAGCATTTT. Its protein is CAWSITASNQPQHF. The chain has TRBV30 and TRBJ1-5; no reliable D call. Germline CDR1 reads GTSNPN; CDR2 reads SVGIG (reference sequence). The CDR3 spans 14 residues. V dropped 2 bases and J dropped 0 bases, with 8 bases sitting between them.

The rearrangement joins TRBV7-2 to TRBJ2-5, with D unresolved. The CDR3 has 15 amino acids. In germline, CDR1 is SGHTA, CDR2 FQGNSA. Deletions cut 5 bases from V and 1 base from J, with 14 bases between. The CDR3 DNA reads TGTGCCAGCAGCCGCCGAGCTCATTTCCAAGAGACCCAGTACTTC. Protein sequence: CASSRRAHFQETQYF.

The J gene is TRBJ2-2, the V gene TRBV5-5; D not resolved. Germline CDR1 SGHKS, CDR2 YYEKEE (reference sequence). The CDR3 is made up of 14 amino acids. V lost 0 bases and J 4 bases, leaving 7 bases between the germline ends. CDR3 nucleotides: TGTGCCAGCAGCTTGGAAGAAGTCACCGGGGAGCTGTTTTTT. Residues: CASSLEEVTGELFF.

The chain uses TRBV5-1 and TRBJ2-1; a possible D gene is TRBD1 (6 bases). CDR1 and CDR2 (germline): SGHRS, YFSETQ. The V and J ends lost 0 bases and 2 bases respectively, with 9 bases between them. The CDR3 sequence is 15 residues long. The CDR3 protein is CASSLAQGTYNEQFF. CDR3 in DNA: TGCGCCAGCAGCTTGGCCCAGGGGACCTACAATGAGCAGTTCTTC.

The table lists this clone with a few counts. The rearrangement joins TRBV19 to TRBJ1-1; D is possibly TRBD1 (6 bases). Germline lookup yields CDR1 LNHDA and CDR2 SQIVND (reference sequence). V was shortened by 5 bases and J by 3 bases, with 13 bases between the two germline ends. This CDR3 has 14 residues. CDR3 protein: CASSVKRGDTEAFF. Written as DNA, the CDR3 is TGTGCCAGTAGTGTGAAGAGGGGGGACACTGAAGCTTTCTTT.

J is TRBJ2-3 and V is TRBV5-1; 13 bases match TRBD2. The CDR3 length is 16 residues. Trimming removed 3 bases from V and 5 bases from J; junction bases left unmatched: 6. The germline gives CDR1 SGHRS, CDR2 YFSETQ. The CDR3 DNA is TGCGCCAGCAGCTCCCTCGGGACTAGCGGGAAAGATACGCAGTATTTT. Translating it yields CASSSLGTSGKDTQYF.

The chain links TRBV18 to TRBJ2-1, with 10 bases aligning to TRBD1. The germline V gene has CDR1 KGHSH and CDR2 LQKENI. V shed 2 bases, J shed 8 bases, and the junction held 15 bases outside the gene matches. The CDR3 is 18 residues long. The CDR3 region has the DNA TGTGCCAGCTCACCAGTCCCGGGACAGGGGTGGGATTTCGATGAGCAGTTCTTC. This gives the protein CASSPVPGQGWDFDEQFF.

CDR3 nucleotides: TGTGCCAGCAGCCAAGTTCCACACGACTACGAGCAGTACTTC. This sequence encodes CASSQVPHDYEQYF. V and J are TRBV4-2 and TRBJ2-7; D not resolved. The CDR3 spans 14 residues. Germline lookup yields CDR1 LGHNA and CDR2 YNFKEQ. Trimming removed 1 base from V and 3 bases from J, with 10 bases in between.

This rearrangement joins TRBV5-1 to TRBJ1-4, with D hard to call. The germline V and J ends were trimmed by 1 base and 0 bases, with 16 bases remaining between them. The germline gives CDR1 SGHRS, CDR2 YFSETQ. This CDR3 is 18 amino acids long. The CDR3: CASSLNPSTFSTNEKLFF. The CDR3 coding sequence is TGCGCCAGCAGCTTGAATCCCTCAACCTTTTCAACTAATGAAAAACTGTTTTTT.

CDR3 protein: CASSVRQGYEQYF. The CDR3 coding sequence is TGTGCCAGCAGTGTCCGACAGGGCTACGAGCAGTACTTC. V is TRBV6-4 and J is TRBJ2-7; 7 bases align to TRBD1. The V segment lost 4 bases and the J segment 3 bases; nucleotides outside the gene matches: 3. Germline V gives CDR1 MRHNA, CDR2 SNTAGT. CDR3 size: 13 residues.

This clone turned up a few times. The rearrangement uses TRBV19 and TRBJ1-1, with a weak D call TRBD1 (5 bases). There are 14 residues in the CDR3. The V end was cut by 7 bases, the J end by 1 base, with 13 bases between. Germline V gene lookup returns CDR1 LNHDA and CDR2 SQIVND (reference sequence). The CDR3 nucleotides read TGTGCCAGTACCTCAAGGGGAGGGAACACTGAAGCTTTCTTT. This translates into CASTSRGGNTEAFF. The full variable domain, completed using reference TRBV19 and TRBJ1-1, is DGGITQSPKYLFRKEGQNVTLSCEQNLNHDAMYWYRQDPGQGLRLIYYSQIVNDFQKGDIAEGYSVSREKKESFPLTVTSAQKNPTAFYLCASTSRGGNTEAFFGQGTRLTVV.

The V call is TRBV14, the J call TRBJ1-2; TRBD1 aligns across 11 bases. This CDR3 region has 14 residues. The trim removed 2 bases at V and 8 bases at J, leaving 4 bases unmatched. The germline CDR1 and CDR2 sequences are SGHDN and FVKESK. The CDR3 is CASSQFRDRGGYTF. CDR3 nucleotide sequence: TGTGCCAGCAGCCAATTCCGGGACAGGGGGGGCTACACCTTC.

The chain recombines TRBV7-2 with TRBJ2-7; D is uncertain. Germline V gene lookup returns CDR1 SGHTA and CDR2 FQGNSA. Trimming took off 2 bases at V and 6 bases at J, with 14 bases between the two ends. The CDR3 sequence is 14 residues long. The CDR3 is CASSLLTTQGEQYF. The CDR3 nucleotides read TGTGCCAGCAGCTTATTGACGACACAAGGCGAGCAGTACTTC. Full variable domain (outside the CDR3, taken from reference TRBV7-2 and TRBJ2-7): GAGVSQSPSNKVTEKGKDVELRCDPISGHTALYWYRQSLGQGLEFLIYFQGNSAPDKSGLPSDRFSAERTGGSVSTLTIQRTQQEDSAVYLCASSLLTTQGEQYFGPGTRLTVT.

The chain is built from TRBV7-3 and TRBJ2-1, with 7 bases fitting TRBD2. Germline V gene data show CDR1 as SGHTA and CDR2 as FQGTGA. This CDR3 comprises 20 residues. Losses at the gene ends were 2 bases for V and 0 bases for J; bases not matched to a gene: 16. CDR3 region: CASSLWGSGSQRSSYNEQFF. CDR3 sequence (DNA): TGTGCCAGCAGCTTATGGGGTAGCGGGTCCCAAAGGAGCTCCTACAATGAGCAGTTCTTC.

This clone has a single count. V usage is TRBV7-3 and J usage is TRBJ2-3; 7 positions match TRBD2. This CDR3 is 13 amino acids long. Germline CDR1 is SGHTA and CDR2 is FQGTGA. V trimming: 7 bases; J trimming: 11 bases; junction bases outside the gene matches: 12. CDR3 sequence: CASTPERGRGQYF. The CDR3 coding sequence is TGTGCCAGCACCCCTGAGCGGGGACGGGGGCAGTATTTT. Full variable domain (outside the CDR3, taken from reference TRBV7-3 and TRBJ2-3): GAGVSQTPSNKVTEKGKYVELRCDPISGHTALYWYRQSLGQGPEFLIYFQGTGAADDSGLPNDRFFAVRPEGSVSTLKIQRTERGDSAVYLCASTPERGRGQYFGPGTRLTVL.

The J gene is TRBJ1-5, the V gene TRBV30; TRBD1 aligns across 9 bases. The V segment lost 0 bases and the J segment 6 bases; nucleotides outside the gene matches: 3. CDR3 length equals 14 residues. The germline V gene encodes CDR1 GTSNPN and CDR2 SVGIG (reference sequence). CDR3 DNA: TGTGCCTGGAGTGTAACAGGGGGCGGTCAGCCCCAGCATTTT. Its translation is CAWSVTGGGQPQHF.

The V and J genes are TRBV28 and TRBJ2-2, with D possibly matching TRBD2 (5 bases). Germline CDR1 and CDR2: MDHEN and SYDVKM. V dropped 9 bases and J dropped 4 bases, with 21 bases sitting between them. The CDR3 length is 16 residues. The CDR3 region is CASKSLWGRGTGELFF. The CDR3 bases are TGTGCCAGTAAAAGTTTATGGGGTCGGGGCACCGGGGAGCTGTTTTTT.

V and J are TRBV27 and TRBJ2-3, with unresolved D. Germline CDR1 MNHEY, CDR2 SMNVEV (reference sequence). This CDR3 contains 14 residues. Trimming stripped 3 bases from V and 4 bases from J, with 11 bases between. The CDR3 nucleotides are TGTGCCAGCAGTTTCAGGTCGAGGCCAGATACGCAGTATTTT. Its translation: CASSFRSRPDTQYF.

This sequence joins TRBV2 and TRBJ2-7; D unresolved. The length of the CDR3 is 13 residues. The V end lost 4 bases, the J end lost 3 bases, and 10 bases lay between the germline ends. CDR1 is SNHLY, CDR2 FYNNEI, per germline. The CDR3 protein is CASSATRFYEQYF. The CDR3 DNA reads as TGTGCCAGCAGTGCGACTCGATTCTACGAGCAGTACTTC.

The V and J genes are TRBV9 and TRBJ1-3; D is undetermined. Per the germline V gene, CDR1 is SGDLS and CDR2 is YYNGEE. Trimming left V 4 bases short and J 0 bases short, with 11 bases between. This CDR3 comprises 15 residues. CDR3 nucleotide sequence: TGTGCCAGCAGCCCAAGAGGAGACTCTGGAAACACCATATATTTT. It encodes CASSPRGDSGNTIYF.

V gene TRBV7-8 combines with J gene TRBJ1-5, with unresolved D. The CDR3 is 15 amino acids. Germline CDR1 reads SGHVS; CDR2 reads FQNEAQ. The V end lost 0 bases, the J end lost 2 bases, and 8 bases lay between the germline ends. CDR3 region: CASSLARAGNQPQHF. CDR3 coding DNA: TGTGCCAGCAGCTTAGCGCGGGCGGGCAATCAGCCCCAGCATTTT. The variable domain in full, completed from reference TRBV7-8 and TRBJ1-5, reads GAGVSQSPRYKVAKRGQDVALRCDPISGHVSLFWYQQALGQGPEFLTYFQNEAQLDKSGLPSDRFFAERPEGSVSTLKIQRTQQEDSAVYLCASSLARAGNQPQHFGDGTRLSIL.

The V call is TRBV30, the J call TRBJ1-2; TRBD1 might be the D (6 bases). V lost 0 bases and J 4 bases, leaving 9 bases between the germline ends. CDR1 is GTSNPN, CDR2 SVGIG, per germline (reference sequence). CDR3 length equals 13 residues. CDR3 sequence reads: CAWSVLRGYGYTF. CDR3 in DNA: TGTGCCTGGAGTGTGCTCAGGGGCTATGGCTACACCTTC.

The chain joins TRBV7-9 to TRBJ1-4; TRBD1 might be the D (6 bases). Trimming removed 5 bases at V and 7 bases at J, with 20 bases between. This CDR3 has 16 amino acids. From germline, CDR1 is SEHNR and CDR2 FQNEAQ (reference sequence). Here the CDR3 reads CASSPQGGGGSEKLFF. In nucleotides, the CDR3 is TGTGCCAGCAGCCCACAGGGTGGCGGGGGGAGTGAAAAACTGTTTTTT.

This clone occurred a few times. J is TRBJ2-2 and V is TRBV11-2; D is unresolved. V was trimmed by 4 bases and J by 2 bases, leaving 11 bases between them. CDR3 length equals 15 residues. Germline CDR1 is SGHAT and CDR2 is FQNNGV. The CDR3 DNA follows: TGTGCCAGCAGCTCAAACGGGCTTAACACCGGGGAGCTGTTTTTT. It codes for CASSSNGLNTGELFF.

The table lists this clone with a few counts. The V gene is TRBV28, the J gene TRBJ1-2; D unresolved. The length of the CDR3 is 16 residues. The V and J ends lost 3 bases and 1 base respectively, with 15 bases between them. CDR1 is MDHEN, CDR2 SYDVKM, per germline. The DNA for the CDR3 is TGTGCCAGCAGTTTTGAGGTCCCAGCAGTTAACTATGGCTACACCTTC. It translates to CASSFEVPAVNYGYTF.

The genes are TRBV27 and TRBJ1-3; D is undetermined. Germline CDR1 MNHEY, CDR2 SMNVEV (reference sequence). Trimming took off 5 bases at V and 4 bases at J, with 18 bases between the two ends. The CDR3 runs 16 residues. The CDR3 DNA sequence: TGTGCCAGCAGTCCTTCTGTATCGAGGCGCGGAAACACCATATATTTT. This sequence encodes CASSPSVSRRGNTIYF.

This clone was seen once. The chain carries TRBV9 and TRBJ1-4; TRBD1 is a possible D gene (5 bases). The CDR3 spans 14 residues. Per germline, CDR1 SGDLS and CDR2 YYNGEE. V dropped 3 bases and J dropped 8 bases, with 14 bases sitting between them. The CDR3 spells CASSARGMNEKLFF. In DNA form, the CDR3 reads TGTGCCAGCAGCGCGCGGGGGATGAACGAAAAACTGTTTTTT.